Listed below are T cell receptor beta chains from one sample, sequenced in a study of beta chain features in type 1 diabetes. Sequencing was performed with immunoSEQ multiplex PCR; in TCRdb, only in-frame clones are kept and a portion is missing. This table holds 110,000 to 150,000 clones, roughly 7.2% found once. Material: central memory CD4+ T cells from blood. Receptor source: a woman aged 25 to 45 in good health. CDR3s leave out the opening cysteine and the closing phenylalanine or tryptophan.

V: TRBV9; J: TRBJ1-2; CDR3: ASSPSKGGYT
V: TRBV5-1; J: TRBJ2-3; CDR3: ASSLMASGTTDTQY
V: TRBV19; J: TRBJ2-5; CDR3: ASSSGQGRETQY
V: TRBV15; J: TRBJ2-1; CDR3: ATSRAGGRNNEQF
V: TRBV19; J: TRBJ2-1; CDR3: ASIRSGNSYNEQF
V: TRBV20-1; J: TRBJ2-1; CDR3: SAQGDNEQF
V: TRBV5-1; J: TRBJ2-2; CDR3: ASSLAGNTGELF
V: TRBV28; J: TRBJ1-3; CDR3: ASSRNSGNTIY
V: TRBV7-9; J: TRBJ1-2; CDR3: ASRGWSGGGYT
V: TRBV11-2; J: TRBJ2-5; CDR3: ASSYRAPTGRETQY
V: TRBV4-3; J: TRBJ1-6; CDR3: ASSRQQGPLDNSPLH
V: TRBV5-6; J: TRBJ2-5; CDR3: ASSWDYSGQETQY
V: TRBV28; J: TRBJ2-7; CDR3: ASRGSGTGSYEQY
V: TRBV5-1; J: TRBJ1-1; CDR3: ASSLQNTEAF
V: TRBV6-5; J: TRBJ2-7; CDR3: ASSQSWSGTYEQY
V: TRBV7-6; J: TRBJ2-6; CDR3: ASSLGPNWSSGANVLT
V: TRBV19; J: TRBJ2-7; CDR3: ANPSPSYEQY
V: TRBV4-3; J: TRBJ2-1; CDR3: ASSQGEREMWIEQF
V: TRBV7-6; J: TRBJ2-5; CDR3: ASSPKETQY
V: TRBV4-2; J: TRBJ2-1; CDR3: ASSPNPLSGTGRWNEQF
V: TRBV28; J: TRBJ2-1; CDR3: ASQDRAYNEQF
V: TRBV7-7; J: TRBJ2-5; CDR3: ASSQTSGSGETQY
V: TRBV6-6; J: TRBJ1-2; CDR3: ASSYNFGQGAGGYT
V: TRBV10-3; J: TRBJ2-7; CDR3: AISSQGYEQY
V: TRBV14; J: TRBJ1-2; CDR3: ASSQDPNYGYT
V: TRBV6-5; J: TRBJ1-4; CDR3: ASKLTAPGEKLF
V: TRBV5-8; J: TRBJ2-7; CDR3: ASRGKGFGEQY
V: TRBV7-9; J: TRBJ2-3; CDR3: ASSPRGAVGVRRTDTQY
V: TRBV4-3; J: TRBJ2-1; CDR3: ASSQDLSGTYNEQF
V: TRBV9; J: TRBJ2-4; CDR3: ASSVDSRSKNIQY
V: TRBV5-1; J: TRBJ2-3; CDR3: ASSHGEADTQY
V: TRBV30; J: TRBJ1-2; CDR3: AWSRYEMRSGYGYT
V: TRBV4-3; J: TRBJ1-2; CDR3: ASSLTSSGYGYT
V: TRBV18; J: TRBJ2-7; CDR3: ASSSGFSYEQY
V: TRBV19; J: TRBJ2-2; CDR3: ATSTGSSPGELF
V: TRBV28; J: TRBJ1-2; CDR3: ASKGLLDGYT
V: TRBV18; J: TRBJ1-4; CDR3: ASSRQGLGEEKLF
V: TRBV18; J: TRBJ1-5; CDR3: ASSPGQEKNQPQH
V: TRBV7-3; J: TRBJ2-3; CDR3: ASGRHATGARTDTQY
V: TRBV10-3; J: TRBJ2-1; CDR3: AISDSGGTYNEQF
V: TRBV23-1; J: TRBJ1-5; CDR3: ASSSGQGGISNQPQH
V: TRBV6-6; J: TRBJ2-1; CDR3: ASNPGLAGSEQF
V: TRBV5-6; J: TRBJ2-1; CDR3: ASSLWRDEQF
V: TRBV19; J: TRBJ2-1; CDR3: ASRPSSGSYDEQF
V: TRBV27; J: TRBJ1-1; CDR3: ASSSGQGWNTEAF